The T cell receptor (beta chain) described here comes from a study of cytomegalovirus exposure and HLA in healthy donors (TCRdb year 2017). A note on the overall study: An earlier analysis of several hundred of the donors reported about 290 Gb of sequence data and more than 90 million unique TCR beta sequences from roughly 180 million T cells. Because of strong linkage in the cohort, roughly five DR-DQ haplotypes were treated as single units for association and clustering. In an earlier analysis of about 590 of the donors, high-throughput TCR beta sequencing was used to judge whether each TCR beta V gene segment behaved as functional or pseudogenic. The T cell repertoires of about 700 subjects were profiled by immunosequencing and related to cytomegalovirus serostatus. In addition to the first cohort of several hundred subjects, a separate validation cohort of 120 different subjects was used. Typing coverage differed by locus: A, B, C, DRB1 and DQB1 were typed in about 620-630 donors, DQA1 in about 550, DPA1 in 600 to 610, and DPB1 in 400 to 490. The study aimed to test whether signatures of past pathogen exposure could be identified by cataloging public T cell receptors. A later genetic analysis took genome-wide SNP genotypes for 398 of the 666 donors and used that subset as a discovery cohort. An early release covering roughly 640 HLA-typed donors comprised about 300 gigabases of sequencing data and tens of millions of unique TCR sequences. To study patterns of TCR occurrence, a later analysis re-analyzed previously published TCR beta repertoires from 650 to 750 donors and added high-resolution HLA genotyping. Alongside the repertoire data, information on donor age, sex, ethnicity and CMV serostatus was compiled. The genetic ancestry cluster associated with self-reported Caucasian donors included around 76% of the approximately 430 genotyped donors. HLA typing covered class I and class II loci at four-digit resolution. High-throughput TCR immunosequencing, statistical association of individual TCRs with disease status, and machine learning were combined to predict cytomegalovirus infection status. In the later analysis, no new phenotypic data were used to find candidate immune exposures; instead, reliance was placed on TCR beta sequences and their occurrence across donors. All discovery cohort repertoires had been generated using a single sequencing platform. Across roughly 420 genotyped donors of the cohort, an average of 235,054 unique TCR beta nucleotide sequences per donor were sequenced, and 15% to 20% of those sequences were non-productive.

Library construction relied on the immunoSEQ multiplex PCR assay. The multiplex PCR relied on a mix of 60 forward primers for TCR Vbeta segments and 13 reverse primers for TCR Jbeta segments. The CDR3 region of rearranged TCR beta genes was amplified from genomic DNA by a multiplex PCR assay. On the Illumina HiSeq System, the amplified TCR beta libraries were sequenced as 87-base-pair reads. In the original analysis: In a later analysis, tens of millions of unique TCR beta chains were counted across the roughly 700 repertoires, and roughly 10 million of these chains were shared by at least two donors. Raw reads were error-corrected and collapsed into unique sequences with a nearest-neighbor algorithm that merged closely related sequences to remove PCR and sequencing errors. V, D and J gene segments were assigned by aligning CDR3 sequences to IMGT reference sequences. Each retained sequence needed at least a six-nucleotide match to both a V gene segment and a J gene segment. Rearrangements were called productive when the CDR3 lacked stop codons and stayed in frame with V and J; all others were non-productive. Following IMGT convention, CDR3 was defined as the stretch from the second conserved V-encoded cysteine up to the conserved J-encoded phenylalanine. The earlier analysis of 500 to 750 of the donors excluded any sequence lacking an unambiguous match to a single V gene segment. In an earlier analysis of more than 500 of the donors, a V segment was called functional when productive rearrangements were above 56.7%, and segregating when the standard deviation between donors exceeded 5%. To diagnose cytomegalovirus status from the catalog of TCR beta chain sequences, a statistical classification framework was built. V and J gene assignment, in a later analysis, came from comparing TCR nucleotide sequences with IMGT/GENE-DB human TR gene sequences. In a later analysis, CDR3 sequences and most-parsimonious VDJ recombination scenarios were assigned using the TCRdist pipeline. In a later analysis, each TCR beta chain was defined by its CDR3 amino acid sequence together with its V-gene family, and reads without a unique V-gene family were excluded. To address suspected cross-contamination and a sequencing artifact, a later analysis removed roughly 580 highly shared, low-generation-probability nucleotide sequences. In a later analysis, a clonal expansion index was calculated for each public chain from normalized within-repertoire ranks of inferred template counts. In a later analysis, generation probabilities were computed with a VDJ recombination model fitted to out-of-frame rearrangements, and the resulting probabilities were checked against IGoR. In a later analysis, TCR-TCR, TCR-HLA and TCR-CMV co-occurrence was scored with hypergeometric tests, and a repertoire-size bias correction was applied to TCR pairs. A later analysis estimated false discovery rates by permuting HLA or CMV assignments 20 times. In a later analysis, co-occurring TCRs were grouped using DBSCAN, and TCRdist sequence similarity was added for clustering within HLA-allele-positive subsets. Co-occurrence clustering excluded repertoires with fewer than 30,000 or more than 120,000 public chains, plus five with anomalous nucleotide sharing. TCRdb stores this immuneACCESS table with in-frame sequences only. Part of the clones is absent; in the studies checked, under half of the shortfall reflects unresolved V genes, and no reason is known for the rest. V, J and clone size derive from that table, while D and trimming were established from the DNA sequence. The sample has some 170,000 clones on record, under 85% of them singletons. The ten largest make up 2% to 3% of the sample.

V drops 4 bases and J drops 7 bases, leaving 20 bases in between. The CDR3 contains 15 residues, cysteine and phenylalanine counted. Only the CDR3 region is kept as DNA, spanning 45 bases read in frame from base 1. Per the germline V gene, SGHDT is the CDR1 and YYEEEE is the CDR2. The full study reports these points: In both the original and validation cohorts, the classifier was reported to diagnose cytomegalovirus status with high specificity and sensitivity. Immune exposure information for the cohort was limited to CMV serostatus. A total of fewer than 200 TCR beta chains were listed by the study as associated with cytomegalovirus. The authors suggested that the approach could potentially be extended to other disease states and immunological phenotypes. In a later analysis, the rate of TCR association differed among HLA loci, with DRB1 alleles having the most associated TCRs and HLA-C alleles having the fewest. In a later genetic analysis, fewer N-insertions in productive TCRs were reported among donors in an Asian-associated ancestry cluster than the roughly 700-donor mean. This cohort had only TCR beta chains sequenced, and the lack of alpha or paired-chain data limited which features could be detected. Linkage disequilibrium might explain the correlated functional status among segregating V segments, but an unknown experimental factor could not be ruled out. According to a later analysis, most CMV-associated TCR beta chains appeared to be HLA-restricted, and the HLA associations seemed to be driven largely by CMV exposure. Some IMGT-functional V segments, including TRBV6-2 and TRBV6-3, could not be distinguished by the 87-base-pair reads and were therefore excluded. Presence/absence analyses assumed roughly uniform sequencing depth across donors, an assumption that may not hold. The earlier analysis of 587 of the donors excluded roughly 17 rarely observed V segments, including chromosome 9 orphons, because counts were too low. Because HLA typing was unavailable for some donors at each locus, only the typed subset was used in association tests. Several of the top co-occurrence clusters appeared to be linked to parvovirus B19, influenza, CMV and Epstein-Barr virus, according to a later analysis. A further reported finding was that TCR beta sequences accurately predicted the HLA-A and HLA-B alleles for most subjects in the first cohort. At a false discovery rate of 0.05, a later analysis linked 16,951 TCR beta sequences to specific HLA alleles. Three of the identified cytomegalovirus-associated TCR beta chains were confirmed in vitro to be specific for cytomegalovirus antigens. Strong co-occurrence of HLA alleles, especially DR and DQ, made assigning TCR associations to individual alleles difficult. Across donors, most TCR sequences were observed very rarely, whereas some public TCRs were present in many individuals. A later genetic analysis associated a missense DCLRE1C variant with V-gene and J-gene trimming of TCR beta chains, and an independent cohort replicated the association. A cluster of highly shared sequence variants was judged likely to be a technical artifact of the sequencing pipeline. Broadly in line with IMGT annotations, most TCR beta V segments showed up in productive rearrangements about 87% or about 30% of the time in an earlier analysis of approximately 640 of the donors. In a later analysis, HLA-associated TCR beta chains showed more clonal expansion and lower generation probabilities than non-associated chains that were equally common.

With respect to this clone: Its antigen is still unknown. It has no much larger one-base neighbor in the sample; base qualities were not kept.

The cohort consisted of fewer than 700 healthy bone marrow donors. All cohort members were sampled while nominally healthy, although unrecorded immune exposures were likely present. Of the approximately 700 cohort members, nearly 300 had a positive CMV serostatus and 350 to 450 had a negative one, while no CMV serostatus was recorded for the donor. Each donor provided a peripheral blood sample, and peripheral blood mononuclear cells were used for TCR beta sequencing. Genomic DNA extraction from the blood cell samples was performed with the Qiagen DNeasy Blood Extraction Kit. This TCR was sampled from a human donor in good health. What was sequenced was PBMCs. Recombination joined TRBV5-6 with TRBJ1-2; TRBD1 might be the D gene, on 6 matching bases. The sequence in DNA is TGTGCCAGCAGCCAGATATCCAGGGGCGGGGGTGGCTACACCTTC. The translation is CASSQISRGGGGYTF.